Given below is one TCR beta chain in context. The record originates from a study of cytotoxic CD8 clonotypes in ibrutinib-treated CLL. Profiled with immunoSEQ multiplex PCR; TCRdb holds only in-frame clones, not every one. This sample has approximately 74,000 clones, with 70% to 90% found just once. The CDR3 spans 17 residues. Germline V lookup: CDR1 LNHDA, CDR2 SQIVND (reference sequence). V lost 3 bases and J lost 0, with 12 bases in between. The material was PBMCs, obtained at disease progression, from a patient treated with ibrutinib. V usage is TRBV19 and J usage is TRBJ2-6, with D possibly being TRBD2 (6 bases). The sequence was obtained from a human donor with chronic lymphocytic leukemia. The CDR3: CASSMWAGTSGANVLTF. CDR3 bases: TGTGCCAGTAGTATGTGGGCGGGAACCTCTGGGGCCAACGTCCTGACTTTC.